This T cell receptor beta chain is from a study of cytomegalovirus exposure and HLA in healthy donors. Study results and limitations: Within an earlier analysis, most TCR beta V segments proved productive either about 90% or about 30% of the time. Reports state that TCR beta sequences accurately predicted most subjects' HLA-A and HLA-B alleles. An Asian-associated ancestry cluster reportedly showed fewer N-insertions than the roughly 600-donor mean in a later analysis.

Both 60 Vbeta primers and 13 Jbeta primers went into the PCR. Profiled with immunoSEQ multiplex PCR; TCRdb holds only in-frame clones, not every one. The sample lists 120,000 to 150,000 clones; approximately 84% were seen once. The CDR3 is 13 residues long. V dropped 6 bases and J dropped 1 base, with 9 bases sitting between them. CDR1 and CDR2 from the germline V gene are MGHDK and SYGVNS. This clone was picked up a small number of times. Its target is unknown. This clonotype was obtained from a woman between 40 and 55 years old in good health and CMV-seronegative. The V gene is TRBV25-1, the J gene TRBJ1-1; D is undetermined. Sequencing was carried out using PBMCs. The CDR3 bases are TGTGCCAGCAGATGGGCCGCGAACACTGAAGCTTTCTTT. Amino acid sequence: CASRWAANTEAFF.